This TCR beta chain was captured by sequencing in a study of regulatory T cells in long-lasting Graves disease. Study results and limitations: The work looked only at peripheral blood and did not look at thyroid tissue.

Arm-PCR of CDR3 regions and iRepertoire HTBI primers were the basis on which TCR beta libraries were built. TCRdb re-derived calls from the multiplex PCR reads in MiXCR, one entry per CDR3 protein. The sample contains about 320,000 distinct CDR3 sequences, 15% to 20% of which appear only once. J lost 4 bases, V lost 3 bases, and 2 bases had no gene match. Per germline, CDR1 MDHEN and CDR2 SYDVKM. CDR3 size: 14 residues. On this clonotype: Its target is unknown.

The sample's time point: newly diagnosed GD, antithyroid drugs for less than 3 months. The TCR library was made from RNA extracted from PBMCs. The chain uses TRBV28 and TRBJ1-1; 10 nucleotides align to TRBD1. This TCR derives from a female donor with Graves disease. This material consisted of peripheral blood mononuclear cells (PBMCs), taken at new diagnosis, from a patient treated with antithyroid drugs. The CDR3 sequence: CASSLWTGGTEAFF. As DNA, the CDR3 is TGTGCCAGCAGTTTGTGGACAGGGGGCACTGAAGCTTTCTTT.